One T cell receptor (beta chain) is described in this entry. These data originate in a study of blood T cells in healthy people across ages. The authors ran a second PCR of roughly 7 to 11 cycles using a sample-barcoded 5' primer and a J-beta primer mix. Each CDR3 protein is one row after TCRdb ran MiXCR on the 5' RACE reads. This table has fewer than 1,000,000 distinct CDR3 sequences, approximately 44% appearing once. The CDR3 totals 13 residues. V dropped 6 bases and J dropped 8 bases, with 17 bases sitting between them. CDR1 is DFQATT, CDR2 SNEGSKA, per germline (reference sequence). The source material was blood. This clonotype originated in a man aged 60 to 75 in good health. The chain carries TRBV20-1 and TRBJ2-1, with unresolved D. The CDR3 reads CSAMGLRYDEQFF. CDR3 coding DNA: TGCAGTGCCATGGGTCTGAGATACGATGAGCAGTTCTTC.